This T cell receptor (beta chain) appears in the sequencing data of a study of molecular identifiers for immune sequencing clone quantification. For bulk TCR libraries, previously described methods and listed TCR primers were used. MiXCR, run by TCRdb on the PCR reads, gives a single entry per CDR3 protein. Of roughly 86,000 distinct CDR3 sequences detected, 15% to 20% appear once; the ten largest clones hold roughly 0.8%. General study findings and limits: The share of molecules held by clones above 20 RNA copies was over 97% in effector cells and under 1% in naive cells.

V dropped 0 bases and J dropped 3 bases, with 5 bases sitting between them. This CDR3 is 13 amino acids long. CDR1 is MNHEY and CDR2 is SVGEGT in the germline V gene. This clonotype was observed at least ten times. What it binds is unknown. Every naive CD8 library was made from between about 20,000 and 1,000,000 sorted cells with 10%, 30% or 50% RNA. Sequenced input: naive CD8+ T cells from blood, with Jurkat cell RNA spiked in. Noted subset: FACS-sorted CD8+CD4-CCR7+CD45RA+ naive T cells. This TCR came from a human donor in good health. Some libraries in this study had Jurkat cell RNA spiked in. The chain combines TRBV6-2 or TRBV6-3 with TRBJ1-1; D not certain. The CDR3 DNA sequence: TGTGCCAGCAGTTACTCGCTGTACACTGAAGCTTTCTTT. It encodes CASSYSLYTEAFF.